The 26 T cell receptor beta chains presented below share a single source sample, sequenced in a study of T cell changes during pregnancy in multiple sclerosis (dated by TCRdb to about 2019). Libraries were built with the immunoSEQ multiplex PCR assay. The table was pulled from immuneACCESS by TCRdb, which kept in-frame rearrangements only. Such tables lose some clones; where checked, under half of the loss comes from unresolved V genes, and the rest has no known cause. The sample table holds fewer than 100,000 clones, of which roughly 90% were seen once. Under 2.5% of the sample is taken by the ten largest. The source was peripheral blood, collected before pregnancy. The receptors stem from a female donor with multiple sclerosis, enrolled in a pregnancy study.

The chain has TRBV5-1 and TRBJ2-7; tentatively, D is TRBD1 (5 bases). V was clipped by 0 bases and J by 3 bases, with 10 bases between them. Germline V gene sequence: CDR1 SGHRS, CDR2 YFSETQ. The CDR3 sequence is 14 residues long. CDR3 residues: CASSLAGQGYEQYF. The CDR3 coding sequence is TGCGCCAGCAGCTTGGCCGGGCAGGGCTACGAGCAGTACTTC.

This clone was recorded only once. The chain joins TRBV7-9 to TRBJ2-1, with a possible D match to TRBD2 (6 bases). This CDR3 is 15 amino acids long. The ends were cut back, 2 bases at V and 4 bases at J, with 12 bases in the middle. Germline CDR1 is SEHNR and CDR2 is FQNEAQ (reference sequence). CDR3 sequence (DNA): TGTGCCAGCAGCTTAACGTGGGGGGTGTACAATGAGCAGTTCTTC. It is translated as CASSLTWGVYNEQFF.

The genes are TRBV6-4 and TRBJ2-3; 7 bases agree with TRBD2. Losses at the gene ends were 2 bases for V and 0 bases for J; bases not matched to a gene: 5. Looked up from germline, CDR1 is MRHNA and CDR2 is SNTAGT. The CDR3 spans 16 residues. The CDR3 bases are TGTGCCAGCAGTGACGGCTCTAGCGGTAGCACAGATACGCAGTATTTT. It encodes CASSDGSSGSTDTQYF.

This clone came up once. V usage is TRBV19 and J usage is TRBJ2-1; D might be TRBD2 (6 bases). The length of the CDR3 is 14 residues. From germline, CDR1 is LNHDA and CDR2 SQIVND (reference sequence). V lost 2 bases, J lost 6 bases, and 11 bases lay in between. CDR3 residues: CASSIRRGGNEQFF. The CDR3 region has the DNA TGTGCCAGTAGTATACGGCGGGGAGGCAATGAGCAGTTCTTC.

This clone was counted only a few times. The V call is TRBV4-2, the J call TRBJ1-5; D call uncertain. V was trimmed by 0 bases and J by 0 bases, leaving 6 bases between them. The CDR3 spans 15 residues. The germline gives CDR1 LGHNA, CDR2 YNFKEQ. The CDR3 region is CASSQERSSNQPQHF. The CDR3, as DNA: TGTGCCAGCAGCCAAGAACGGAGTAGCAATCAGCCCCAGCATTTT.

The V gene is TRBV19, the J gene TRBJ1-2; D gene uncertain. The CDR3 contains 13 residues. CDR1 is LNHDA, CDR2 SQIVND, per germline (reference sequence). Between the trimmed V and J ends, which lost 6 bases and 8 bases, there was a span of 16 bases. CDR3 sequence (DNA): TGTGCCAGTAGAGCCACCGAGGGAGGGGGCTACACCTTC. Translated, it gives CASRATEGGGYTF.

This chain links TRBV2 with TRBJ2-7, with 9 bases matching TRBD1. Trimming at V came to 7 bases and at J to 6 bases, leaving 10 bases not matched to a gene. This CDR3 spans 14 amino acids. The germline V gene has CDR1 SNHLY and CDR2 FYNNEI. The CDR3 reads CASKRDRELGEQYF. CDR3 coding DNA: TGTGCCAGCAAGCGGGACAGGGAGTTGGGCGAGCAGTACTTC.

The chain joins TRBV7-6 to TRBJ1-3; TRBD1 matches at 10 bases. Trimming took 5 bases from V and 2 from J; bases not matched to a gene: 9. The germline V gene encodes CDR1 SGHVS and CDR2 FNYEAQ. This CDR3 region has 17 residues. Here the CDR3 DNA reads TGTGCCAGCAGCCCATTCACCGGGACAGGGGCTGGAAACACCATATATTTT. It codes for CASSPFTGTGAGNTIYF. Full variable domain (outside the CDR3, taken from reference TRBV7-6 and TRBJ1-3): GAGVSQSPRYKVTKRGQDVALRCDPISGHVSLYWYRQALGQGPEFLTYFNYEAQQDKSGLPNDRFSAERPEGSISTLTIQRTEQRDSAMYRCASSPFTGTGAGNTIYFGEGSWLTVV.

This chain connects TRBV5-5 to TRBJ1-2, with D unclear. Germline values: CDR1 SGHKS, CDR2 YYEKEE (reference sequence). The CDR3 length is 13 residues. V was cut by 2 bases and J by 7 bases, with 12 bases left in between. CDR3 coding DNA: TGTGCCAGCAGCTTTGTGGAGAGCTCTGGCTACACCTTC. Its protein is CASSFVESSGYTF.

This clone was detected once. This rearrangement joins TRBV28 to TRBJ1-6, with D perhaps TRBD1 (6 bases). The CDR3 sequence is 14 residues long. V was trimmed by 1 base and J by 9 bases, leaving 10 bases between them. Germline CDR1 MDHEN, CDR2 SYDVKM. The CDR3 coding sequence is TGTGCCAGCAGTTTATTGGGGGCCGGTTCACCCCTCCACTTT. It translates to CASSLLGAGSPLHF.

The chain couples TRBV2 to TRBJ2-3; perhaps TRBD2 as D (6 bases). Germline CDR1 is SNHLY and CDR2 is FYNNEI. Trimming shortened V by 7 bases and J by 8 bases, and 16 bases separated the two germline ends. The CDR3 covers 13 residues. CDR3 in DNA: TGTGCCAGCACGGTTGGGTTAGCGGCTACGCAGTATTTT. It translates to CASTVGLAATQYF. Full variable domain (outside the CDR3, taken from reference TRBV2 and TRBJ2-3): EPEVTQTPSHQVTQMGQEVILRCVPISNHLYFYWYRQILGQKVEFLVSFYNNEISEKSEIFDDQFSVERPDGSNFTLKIRSTKLEDSAMYFCASTVGLAATQYFGPGTRLTVL.

This chain uses TRBV5-1 with TRBJ1-1, with 7 bases matching TRBD1. CDR1 and CDR2 from the germline V gene are SGHRS and YFSETQ. The CDR3 is 15 residues long. V dropped 1 base and J dropped 1; count of bases not matched to a gene: 4. CDR3 bases: TGCGCCAGCAGCTTGACAGGGGAATGGAACACTGAAGCTTTCTTT. Translation: CASSLTGEWNTEAFF.

The chain is built from TRBV29-1 and TRBJ2-3, with TRBD2 identical over 16 bases. Germline lookup yields CDR1 SQVTM and CDR2 ANQGSEA. CDR3 length: 16 amino acids. V gave up 6 bases and J gave up 3 bases; unmatched junction bases: 6. Written as DNA, the CDR3 is TGCAGCGTGGGGGGACTAGCGGGGGGGCCAACAGATACGCAGTATTTT. Its translation: CSVGGLAGGPTDTQYF.

The rearrangement uses TRBV28 and TRBJ2-7; 8 bases fit TRBD1. The CDR3 length is 14 residues. J was trimmed by 5 bases and V by 8 bases; bases with no gene match: 11. The V gene's germline CDR1 is MDHEN and CDR2 SYDVKM. The CDR3 reads CASLGRQGFHEQYF. In DNA, the CDR3 is TGTGCCAGCCTGGGCCGACAGGGGTTCCACGAGCAGTACTTC.

This sequence joins TRBV18 and TRBJ2-2; TRBD1 is a possible D gene (5 bases). The CDR3 covers 12 residues. Germline V CDR1 and CDR2: KGHSH, LQKENI. Trimming pared 8 bases from V and 3 bases from J, leaving 7 bases between. This CDR3 reads CASLQDTGELFF. The CDR3 DNA is TGTGCCAGCCTACAGGACACCGGGGAGCTGTTTTTT.

The chain links TRBV15 to TRBJ2-6; D is perhaps TRBD1 (5 bases). The CDR3 runs 18 residues. Between the trimmed V and J ends, which lost 5 bases and 0 bases, there was a span of 17 bases. Per germline, CDR1 LNHNV and CDR2 YYDKDF (reference sequence). The CDR3 spells CATSPDSPPYSGANVLTF. DNA for the CDR3: TGTGCCACCAGCCCCGACAGTCCTCCCTACTCTGGGGCCAACGTCCTGACTTTC.

The chain joins TRBV28 to TRBJ1-1, with a tentative D call TRBD1 (5 bases). The germline V and J ends were trimmed by 8 bases and 11 bases, with 21 bases remaining between them. Germline V gene lookup returns CDR1 MDHEN and CDR2 SYDVKM. This CDR3 has 13 amino acids. The CDR3 region is CASRLIGAVEAFF. The CDR3 DNA reads TGTGCCAGCCGACTTATAGGGGCCGTAGAGGCTTTCTTT. The full variable domain, its missing parts supplied by reference TRBV28 and TRBJ1-1, is DVKVTQSSRYLVKRTGEKVFLECVQDMDHENMFWYRQDPGLGLRLIYFSYDVKMKEKGDIPEGYSVSREKKERFSLILESASTNQTSMYLCASRLIGAVEAFFGQGTRLTVV.

The V call is TRBV5-4, the J call TRBJ2-1; 7 positions match TRBD1. Germline CDR1 and CDR2: SGHNT and YYREEE (reference sequence). The length of the CDR3 is 14 residues. V trimming: 0 bases; J trimming: 4 bases; junction bases outside the gene matches: 1. Here the CDR3 DNA reads TGTGCCAGCAGCTTGGACAGGGGATACAATGAGCAGTTCTTC. It encodes CASSLDRGYNEQFF. The full variable domain, completed using reference TRBV5-4 and TRBJ2-1, is ETGVTQSPTHLIKTRGQQVTLRCSSQSGHNTVSWYQQALGQGPQFIFQYYREEENGRGNFPPRFSGLQFPNYSSELNVNALELDDSALYLCASSLDRGYNEQFFGPGTRLTVL.

This chain joins TRBV19 and TRBJ2-1, with a possible D match to TRBD2 (5 bases). The V end lost 1 base, the J end lost 8 bases, and 12 bases lay between the germline ends. The CDR3 has 14 residues. Germline V lookup: CDR1 LNHDA, CDR2 SQIVND (reference sequence). The CDR3, as DNA: TGTGCCAGTAGTATAGTCGGACTCTGGGATGAGCAGTTCTTC. Translated, it gives CASSIVGLWDEQFF.

This clone has just one count. This chain uses TRBV19 with TRBJ1-6; 9 bases are a match to TRBD1. The CDR3 has 17 amino acids. The trim removed 2 bases at V and 8 bases at J, leaving 10 bases unmatched. Germline loops: CDR1 LNHDA, CDR2 SQIVND (reference sequence). CDR3 region: CASSIHTWTGEDSPLHF. CDR3 sequence (DNA): TGTGCCAGTAGTATACATACATGGACAGGGGAAGATTCACCCCTCCACTTT.

The chain recombines TRBV2 with TRBJ1-2; 7 nucleotides match TRBD1. This CDR3 has 15 amino acids. V gave up 9 bases and J gave up 0 bases; unmatched junction bases: 10. Germline CDR1 SNHLY, CDR2 FYNNEI. The CDR3 protein is CARSTGEGANYGYTF. CDR3 DNA sequence: TGTGCCAGATCTACAGGGGAAGGAGCTAACTATGGCTACACCTTC.

This sequence joins TRBV5-1 and TRBJ1-1; D is undetermined. Germline CDR1 reads SGHRS; CDR2 reads YFSETQ. Deletions cut 4 bases from V and 1 base from J, with 11 bases between. This CDR3 region has 14 residues. The CDR3 DNA is TGCGCCAGCAGCCAAGACTCCCGGAACACTGAAGCTTTCTTT. Amino acids: CASSQDSRNTEAFF.

The rearrangement uses TRBV2 and TRBJ2-1, with D maybe TRBD1 (6 bases). This CDR3 has 14 residues. Trimming left V 5 bases short and J 8 bases short, with 16 bases between. Germline-derived CDR1 and CDR2 are SNHLY and FYNNEI. The CDR3 coding sequence is TGTGCCAGCAGTAGGGACACGACGGACGATGAGCAGTTCTTC. It is translated as CASSRDTTDDEQFF.

The genes are TRBV30 and TRBJ2-7; TRBD2 agrees at 11 bases. Germline V gene sequence: CDR1 GTSNPN, CDR2 SVGIG (reference sequence). V dropped 2 bases and J dropped 6; count of bases not matched to a gene: 12. There are 16 residues in the CDR3. CDR3 residues: CAWSFVAGGKTFEQYF. The CDR3 DNA is TGTGCCTGGAGTTTCGTAGCGGGGGGGAAAACTTTCGAGCAGTACTTC.

The chain uses TRBV7-9 and TRBJ1-2, with D maybe TRBD1 (6 bases). V was cut by 7 bases and J by 7 bases, with 22 bases left in between. Per germline, CDR1 SEHNR and CDR2 FQNEAQ (reference sequence). The CDR3 is made up of 15 amino acids. The CDR3: CASNLRGKETGGYTF. For the CDR3, the DNA is TGTGCCAGCAACCTGAGGGGGAAGGAGACTGGTGGCTACACCTTC. The full variable domain, in which reference TRBV7-9 and TRBJ1-2 provide the parts outside the CDR3, is DTGVSQNPRHKITKRGQNVTFRCDPISEHNRLYWYRQTLGQGPEFLTYFQNEAQLEKSRLLSDRFSAERPKGSFSTLEIQRTEQGDSAMYLCASNLRGKETGGYTFGSGTRLTVV.

J is TRBJ1-1 and V is TRBV10-1; D gene unclear. Germline loops: CDR1 WNHNN, CDR2 SYGVQD (reference sequence). The CDR3 loop spans 15 amino acids. The V gene lost 0 bases and the J gene lost 0 bases, with 8 bases spanning the gap. The CDR3, as DNA: TGCGCCAGCAGTGAGTCGCTTCACATGAACACTGAAGCTTTCTTT. Translation gives CASSESLHMNTEAFF.